This TCR beta chain originates from a study of PD-1 blockade in mismatch repair-deficient tumors. Study conclusions and caveats: After pembrolizumab, tumor-resident clones rose rapidly, then generally contracted before radiologic responses.

Profiling relied on immunoSEQ multiplex PCR, and the TCRdb table lists in-frame clones only, not all of them. The table records 70,000 to 90,000 clones, 70% to 90% of them present only once. J gave up 6 bases and V 4 bases, and 6 bases lay outside the gene matches. CDR1 and CDR2 from the germline V gene are MNHEY and SVGAGI. The CDR3 totals 16 residues. In the case of this clone: The antigen is unknown.

This TCR was recovered from an adult with mismatch repair-deficient cancer. The chain employs TRBV6-5 and TRBJ2-1; 13 bases align to TRBD2. This sample comprised peripheral blood, obtained 44 weeks after starting pembrolizumab. The CDR3 spells CASSSPRTSGSNEQFF. The CDR3 DNA reads as TGTGCCAGCAGTTCCCCGCGGACTAGCGGGAGCAATGAGCAGTTCTTC.